These T cell receptor beta chains were read from a single sample in a study of CD8+ T cells in alopecia areata. Repertoires were generated with immunoSEQ multiplex PCR, while TCRdb's copy carries only in-frame clones and drops some. This sample has 190,000 or so clones, with roughly 53% found just once. The sample consisted of CD8+ T cells sorted from blood, taken at week 24, from a patient treated with tofacitinib. Receptors originate from a human donor with alopecia areata. Each CDR3 is given with its conserved first and last residue.

>TRBV6-1|TRBJ1-2
CASARGQGYGYTF
>TRBV4-1|TRBJ1-2
CASSQRAGSSGYTF
>TRBV6-8|TRBJ1-2
CASSYSAGDSYGYTF
>TRBV30|TRBJ1-6
CAWSAPLDRGLNSPLHF
>TRBV7-9|TRBJ1-4
CASSPRPGRYNEKLFF
>TRBV29-1|TRBJ2-1
CSVVGGVNNEQFF
>TRBV30|TRBJ1-1
CAWSVTRRAEAFF
>TRBV18|TRBJ2-2
CASSPGQGGELFF
>TRBV2|TRBJ1-1
CASRPGRTEAFF
>TRBV29-1|TRBJ1-5
CSVLDPGQSNQPQHF
>TRBV4-2|TRBJ2-7
CASSQGAEQYF
>TRBV15|TRBJ2-2
CATSRDLPAGVPRGTGELFF
>TRBV20-1|TRBJ2-5
CSARLGREQYF
>TRBV6-5|TRBJ2-1
CACSYSPSNEQFF
>TRBV5-1|TRBJ2-7
CASSRNKDRVSDEQYF
>TRBV13|TRBJ2-1
CASSLAGSSYNEQFF
>TRBV28|TRBJ1-1
CASTPLRADTEAFF
>TRBV2|TRBJ1-2
CASSEAFDTGVYGYTF